The 31 T cell receptor beta chains reported below all come from one sample, sequenced in a study of T-cell memory formation after mild COVID-19. Each CDR3 protein is one row after TCRdb ran MiXCR on the 5' RACE reads. The profile shows 430,000 or so distinct CDR3 sequences, roughly 25% of them singletons. The sample taken for sequencing was PBMCs or a T cell subset sorted from them (not recorded which). The receptors come from an adult woman who had mild COVID-19 (a few samples of this study predate the infection). Cell type and time point are not known.

In its sample, this clonotype was seen a few times. The rearrangement uses TRBV11-2 and TRBJ2-7; maybe TRBD1 (5 bases). Trimming cost V 1 base and J 0 bases, with 10 bases left between them. The CDR3 is made up of 15 amino acids. Germline V gene sequence: CDR1 SGHAT, CDR2 FQNNGV. CDR3 amino acids: CASSLGPGISYEQYF. In DNA form, the CDR3 reads TGTGCCAGCAGCTTAGGTCCAGGGATCTCCTACGAGCAGTACTTC.

This chain connects TRBV7-6 to TRBJ2-3; tentative D call: TRBD2 (6 bases). This CDR3 has 17 amino acids. Trimming took 0 bases from V and 0 from J, leaving 13 bases between them. The germline V gene encodes CDR1 SGHVS and CDR2 FNYEAQ. In nucleotides, the CDR3 is TGTGCCAGCAGCTTAGCGGGGGGAAGACCTAGCACAGATACGCAGTATTTT. Amino acid sequence: CASSLAGGRPSTDTQYF. Using reference TRBV7-6 and TRBJ2-3 for the parts outside the CDR3, the full variable domain is GAGVSQSPRYKVTKRGQDVALRCDPISGHVSLYWYRQALGQGPEFLTYFNYEAQQDKSGLPNDRFSAERPEGSISTLTIQRTEQRDSAMYRCASSLAGGRPSTDTQYFGPGTRLTVL.

This chain uses TRBV27 with TRBJ1-1; tentatively, D is TRBD1 (5 bases). Germline V gene sequence: CDR1 MNHEY, CDR2 SMNVEV (reference sequence). V dropped 4 bases and J dropped 11 bases, with 17 bases sitting between them. This CDR3 contains 13 residues. In DNA, the CDR3 is TGTGCCAGCAGTTGGGGTGGAGGGGCCTCGGCTTTCTTT. It translates to CASSWGGGASAFF.

V and J are TRBV7-6 and TRBJ1-1, with D possibly matching TRBD1 (6 bases). The CDR3 consists of 15 residues. Trimming removed 0 bases at V and 5 bases at J, with 13 bases between. CDR1 is SGHVS and CDR2 is FNYEAQ in the germline V gene. The CDR3 DNA follows: TGTGCCAGCAGCTTAGCGACAGGCCTGGGGACTGAAGCTTTCTTT. Protein sequence: CASSLATGLGTEAFF.

V and J are TRBV7-9 and TRBJ1-1; TRBD1 might be the D (6 bases). Germline V lookup: CDR1 SEHNR, CDR2 FQNEAQ (reference sequence). V was trimmed by 1 base and J by 6 bases, leaving 21 bases between them. The CDR3 runs to 17 residues. The CDR3 reads CASSLVVAVGGSAEAFF. The CDR3 nucleotides read TGTGCCAGCAGCTTAGTGGTCGCAGTTGGGGGCTCCGCTGAAGCTTTCTTT. Looking up the rest from reference TRBV7-9 and TRBJ1-1 gives the full variable domain: DTGVSQNPRHKITKRGQNVTFRCDPISEHNRLYWYRQTLGQGPEFLTYFQNEAQLEKSRLLSDRFSAERPKGSFSTLEIQRTEQGDSAMYLCASSLVVAVGGSAEAFFGQGTRLTVV.

This chain connects TRBV20-1 to TRBJ2-3, with 13 nucleotides matching TRBD2. The CDR3 sequence is 17 residues long. Germline CDR1 reads DFQATT; CDR2 reads SNEGSKA (reference sequence). V trimming: 3 bases; J trimming: 2 bases; junction bases outside the gene matches: 8. Here the CDR3 reads CSASKGTSGDNTDTQYF. The CDR3, as DNA: TGCAGTGCTAGCAAAGGGACTAGCGGGGACAACACAGATACGCAGTATTTT.

The V and J genes are TRBV3-1 and TRBJ2-1; the D gene is possibly TRBD2 (5 bases). Trimming pared 1 base from V and 4 bases from J, leaving 5 bases between. This CDR3 contains 13 residues. Germline values: CDR1 LGHDT, CDR2 YNNKEL (reference sequence). The DNA of the CDR3 is TGTGCCAGCAGCCAAGCGGGGTACAATGAGCAGTTCTTC. Amino acid sequence: CASSQAGYNEQFF.

This rearrangement joins TRBV5-1 to TRBJ2-1; tentative D call: TRBD1 (5 bases). This CDR3 contains 19 residues. Between the trimmed V and J ends, which lost 4 bases and 0 bases, there was a span of 23 bases. Germline loops: CDR1 SGHRS, CDR2 YFSETQ. CDR3 region: CASSPDSLNSASSYNEQFF. For the CDR3, the DNA is TGCGCCAGCAGCCCTGACAGCCTAAACTCGGCTAGCTCCTACAATGAGCAGTTCTTC.

Only a few counts were recorded for this clonotype. This chain joins TRBV3-1 and TRBJ1-3; D remains unclear. This CDR3 spans 14 amino acids. Trimming shortened V by 4 bases and J by 4 bases, and 11 bases separated the two germline ends. Germline assignment: CDR1 LGHDT and CDR2 YNNKEL (reference sequence). The CDR3 DNA is TGTGCCAGCAGCCCTTCCCTAGGGGGAAACACCATATATTTT. Translated: CASSPSLGGNTIYF. The full variable domain, rest sourced from reference TRBV3-1 and TRBJ1-3, is DTAVSQTPKYLVTQMGNDKSIKCEQNLGHDTMYWYKQDSKKFLKIMFSYNNKELIINETVPNRFSPKSPDKAHLNLHINSLELGDSAVYFCASSPSLGGNTIYFGEGSWLTVV.

This clonotype was detected only a few times. The rearrangement links TRBV27 to TRBJ2-7; tentatively, D is TRBD2 (7 bases). This CDR3 has 13 residues. Between the trimmed V and J ends, which lost 7 bases and 5 bases, there was a span of 15 bases. Germline V gene sequence: CDR1 MNHEY, CDR2 SMNVEV (reference sequence). The CDR3 here is CASKRDIGNEQYF. The CDR3 DNA is TGTGCCAGCAAGCGGGACATCGGGAACGAGCAGTACTTC.

This chain uses TRBV6-5 with TRBJ1-4, with a weak D call TRBD1 (6 bases). The length of the CDR3 is 15 residues. Trimming shortened V by 6 bases and J by 2 bases, and 13 bases separated the two germline ends. CDR1 is MNHEY, CDR2 SVGAGI, per germline. This chain's CDR3 is CASRRNRATNEKLFF. The DNA for the CDR3 is TGTGCCAGCAGACGAAACAGGGCGACTAATGAAAAACTGTTTTTT.

This sequence joins TRBV3-1 and TRBJ2-3; possibly TRBD1 or TRBD2 for D (5 bases each). The CDR3 contains 15 residues. Germline V gene lookup returns CDR1 LGHDT and CDR2 YNNKEL (reference sequence). V lost 3 bases and J 4 bases, leaving 14 bases between the germline ends. In DNA form, the CDR3 reads TGTGCCAGCAGCCAGGGGCTAGCAGGATCAGATACGCAGTATTTT. It specifies CASSQGLAGSDTQYF.

This clonotype was counted a few times. This chain uses TRBV5-1 with TRBJ2-1, with D perhaps matching TRBD1 or TRBD2 (5 bases each). Trimming shortened V by 3 bases and J by 5 bases, and 24 bases separated the two germline ends. The CDR3 runs 18 residues. The germline V gene has CDR1 SGHRS and CDR2 YFSETQ. DNA for the CDR3: TGCGCCAGCAGCTACGCGCGAAAAACCGGGACGTTAAACAATGAGCAGTTCTTC. Its protein is CASSYARKTGTLNNEQFF.

This clonotype was counted between two and nine times. The rearrangement links TRBV4-1 to TRBJ2-2, with 9 positions matching TRBD1. The length of the CDR3 is 15 residues. The V and J ends lost 4 bases and 4 bases, in that order; junction bases with no gene match: 4. The germline gives CDR1 MGHRA, CDR2 YSYEKL. The CDR3 region has the DNA TGCGCCAGCAGCCCGGGACAGGGCGGCACCGGGGAGCTGTTTTTT. Its translation: CASSPGQGGTGELFF.

V and J are TRBV12-5 and TRBJ2-5, with unresolved D. Germline assignment: CDR1 LGHNT and CDR2 FRNRAP. V lost 2 bases, J lost 5 bases, and 6 bases lay in between. The CDR3 is 12 amino acids. CDR3 in amino acids: CASGLNEETQYF. In DNA form, the CDR3 reads TGTGCTAGTGGTTTGAACGAGGAGACCCAGTACTTC.

This clonotype occurred a few times. The rearrangement uses TRBV5-1 and TRBJ2-1, with D possibly matching TRBD1 (5 bases). The CDR3 spans 16 residues. CDR1 is SGHRS and CDR2 is YFSETQ in the germline V gene. The ends were cut back, 0 bases at V and 0 bases at J, with 10 bases in the middle. CDR3 residues: CASSLVPGNSYNEQFF. The CDR3 region has the DNA TGCGCCAGCAGCTTGGTGCCAGGGAACTCCTACAATGAGCAGTTCTTC.

The chain employs TRBV4-1 and TRBJ2-7; D is ambiguous. V lost 6 bases to trimming and J lost 0 bases, with 9 bases between them. This CDR3 is built from 13 residues. The germline CDR1 and CDR2 sequences are MGHRA and YSYEKL. The CDR3 nucleotides are TGCGCCAGCAGACCACAGAACTCCTACGAGCAGTACTTC. This codes for CASRPQNSYEQYF.

V gene TRBV7-2 combines with J gene TRBJ1-6; 9 bases line up with TRBD1. The V gene's germline CDR1 is SGHTA and CDR2 FQGNSA. V dropped 5 bases and J dropped 10; count of bases not matched to a gene: 9. The CDR3 contains 15 residues. The CDR3 loop reads CASSPGTGIMSPLHF. The CDR3 bases are TGTGCCAGCAGCCCGGGGACAGGGATTATGTCACCCCTCCACTTT. Based on the CDR3 plus reference TRBV7-2 and TRBJ1-6, the full variable domain is GAGVSQSPSNKVTEKGKDVELRCDPISGHTALYWYRQSLGQGLEFLIYFQGNSAPDKSGLPSDRFSAERTGGSVSTLTIQRTQQEDSAVYLCASSPGTGIMSPLHFGNGTRLTVT.

This clonotype was seen a handful of times. V gene TRBV5-1 combines with J gene TRBJ2-1; 9 nucleotides match TRBD1. The CDR3 totals 16 residues. V lost 5 bases to trimming and J lost 4 bases; unmatched junction nucleotides: 10. Germline-derived CDR1 and CDR2 are SGHRS and YFSETQ. The CDR3 protein is CASSWTGDLRYNEQFF. In DNA, the CDR3 is TGCGCCAGCAGTTGGACAGGGGACCTCCGATACAATGAGCAGTTCTTC.

The chain joins TRBV5-1 to TRBJ1-4, with no clear D. The CDR3 contains 15 residues. V dropped 4 bases and J dropped 7 bases, with 17 bases sitting between them. Germline CDR1 and CDR2: SGHRS and YFSETQ. CDR3 DNA: TGCGCCAGCAGCCCCGGCAGTTCCGGCCTTGAAAAACTGTTTTTT. Residues: CASSPGSSGLEKLFF.

The V call is TRBV6-6, the J call TRBJ1-2, with 10 positions matching TRBD1. This CDR3 contains 16 residues. Trimming at V came to 4 bases and at J to 8 bases, leaving 13 bases not matched to a gene. Germline-derived CDR1 and CDR2 are MNHNY and SVGAGI (reference sequence). The CDR3 DNA sequence: TGTGCCAGCAGTTTGATTAGAGGGACAGGGGACCGCGGCTACACCTTC. Its protein product is CASSLIRGTGDRGYTF.

There are a few counts of this clonotype. This rearrangement joins TRBV2 to TRBJ2-3; D unclear. The V gene lost 6 bases and the J gene lost 0 bases, with 7 bases spanning the gap. From germline, CDR1 is SNHLY and CDR2 FYNNEI. The CDR3 loop spans 13 amino acids. Here the CDR3 reads CASRMVSTDTQYF. Written as DNA, the CDR3 is TGTGCCAGCAGGATGGTCAGCACAGATACGCAGTATTTT. Supplemented by reference TRBV2 and TRBJ2-3, the full variable domain reads EPEVTQTPSHQVTQMGQEVILRCVPISNHLYFYWYRQILGQKVEFLVSFYNNEISEKSEIFDDQFSVERPDGSNFTLKIRSTKLEDSAMYFCASRMVSTDTQYFGPGTRLTVL.

The V call is TRBV15, the J call TRBJ2-3, with TRBD2 matching 9 bases. The CDR3 is 16 residues long. V lost 5 bases to trimming and J lost 5 bases; unmatched junction nucleotides: 11. Germline V gene sequence: CDR1 LNHNV, CDR2 YYDKDF (reference sequence). The CDR3 protein is CATSLSAGGRGDTQYF. The CDR3, as DNA: TGTGCCACCAGCCTGTCTGCGGGAGGGAGAGGAGATACGCAGTATTTT.

The chain uses TRBV24-1 and TRBJ1-3; the D is unclear. V was clipped by 2 bases and J by 7 bases, with 8 bases between them. This CDR3 contains 13 residues. Germline CDR1 reads KGHDR; CDR2 reads SFDVKD. The CDR3 nucleotides read TGTGCCACCAGTGATTCTCGGGGTAACACCATATATTTT. It encodes CATSDSRGNTIYF.

Only a few counts were recorded for this clonotype. The J gene is TRBJ2-7, the V gene TRBV20-1; 10 bases are a match to TRBD1. The CDR3 has 18 amino acids. The V gene end was trimmed by 0 bases and the J gene end by 4 bases; junction bases not matched to a gene: 15. CDR1 is DFQATT and CDR2 is SNEGSKA in the germline V gene (reference sequence). The DNA for the CDR3 is TGCAGTGCTAGAGATGCCAACCAATGGGGACAGGGGATTTACGAGCAGTACTTC. This translates into CSARDANQWGQGIYEQYF.

The CDR3 loop is CSVFVGLKSTEAFF. The CDR3 DNA reads TGCAGCGTTTTTGTGGGACTGAAATCCACTGAAGCTTTCTTT. The V call is TRBV29-1, the J call TRBJ1-1; TRBD1 is a possible D gene (5 bases). This CDR3 spans 14 amino acids. Germline CDR1 is SQVTM and CDR2 is ANQGSEA. V dropped 5 bases and J dropped 4 bases, with 17 bases sitting between them.

This chain joins TRBV5-1 and TRBJ2-1, with 10 bases that match TRBD1. V gave up 3 bases and J gave up 5 bases; unmatched junction bases: 5. In germline, CDR1 is SGHRS, CDR2 YFSETQ. The CDR3 is made up of 15 amino acids. CDR3 in DNA: TGCGCCAGCAGCTCCCGGGACAGGGGCAACAATGAGCAGTTCTTC. Its protein product is CASSSRDRGNNEQFF.

The V gene is TRBV10-3, the J gene TRBJ1-2; maybe TRBD1 (6 bases). V gave up 8 bases and J gave up 8 bases, with 12 bases separating them. CDR1 and CDR2 from the germline V gene are ENHRY and SYGVKD. The CDR3 runs to 11 residues. CDR3 nucleotide sequence: TGTGCCATCGGAAGACAGGAGGGCTACACCTTC. Encoded protein: CAIGRQEGYTF.

This clonotype was counted between two and nine times. This chain uses TRBV7-9 with TRBJ2-3; unclear D gene. The CDR3 loop spans 15 amino acids. V lost 6 bases and J 0 bases, leaving 13 bases between the germline ends. From germline, CDR1 is SEHNR and CDR2 FQNEAQ (reference sequence). DNA of the CDR3: TGTGCCAGCAGATTTATCTGGCAGAGCACAGATACGCAGTATTTT. Encoded protein: CASRFIWQSTDTQYF.

The chain links TRBV5-4 to TRBJ2-1; 8 bases map to TRBD2. J lost 8 bases, V lost 0 bases, and 7 bases had no gene match. This CDR3 has 15 amino acids. The germline CDR1 and CDR2 sequences are SGHNT and YYREEE (reference sequence). The chain's CDR3 is CASSLDTSGIYEQFF. CDR3 in DNA: TGTGCCAGCAGCTTGGATACTAGCGGTATTTATGAGCAGTTCTTC.

V and J are TRBV20-1 and TRBJ2-7; D not certain. The CDR3 extends over 15 amino acids. CDR1 DFQATT and CDR2 SNEGSKA come from the germline V gene (reference sequence). Between the trimmed V and J ends, which lost 2 bases and 3 bases, there was a span of 17 bases. CDR3 nucleotides: TGCAGTGCTAGACCCAGACGAGGTGGAAACTACGAGCAGTACTTC. Translating gives CSARPRRGGNYEQYF.